Listed below are T cell receptor beta chains from one sample, sequenced in a study of CD8+ T cells in alopecia areata. Profiled with immunoSEQ multiplex PCR; TCRdb holds only in-frame clones, not every one. The sample carries some 150,000 clones, around 50% recorded once. Source: CD4+ T cells sorted from blood, taken at week 0. All receptors derive from a human donor with alopecia areata. Each CDR3 is given with its conserved first and last residue. The D gene is left open where the match is weak. Rows give clone size only sometimes, using once, few, many, or a class for an expanded clone.

j_call clone_size d_call v_call cdr3_aa cdr3_nt
TRBJ2-7 - - TRBV7-2 CASSQRYEQYF TGTGCCAGCAGCCAAAGGTACGAGCAGTACTTC
TRBJ1-1 - TRBD1 TRBV11-2 CASSTSTGWGTEAFF TGTGCCAGCAGCACCTCGACAGGGTGGGGCACTGAAGCTTTCTTT
TRBJ2-5 - - TRBV11-2 CASSSNQETQYF TGTGCCAGCAGCTCTAACCAAGAGACCCAGTACTTC
TRBJ1-6 - - TRBV27 CASSLSGGGYNSPLHF TGTGCCAGCAGTTTAAGCGGGGGAGGCTATAATTCACCCCTCCACTTT
TRBJ2-7 - - TRBV6-5 CASGAGAGYEQYF TGTGCCAGCGGGGCTGGGGCGGGCTACGAGCAGTACTTC
TRBJ2-7 - TRBD2 TRBV27 CASKRGLYYEQYF TGTGCCAGCAAGCGGGGGCTATACTACGAGCAGTACTTC
TRBJ1-1 - - TRBV5-1 CASSLAQGMNTEAFF TGCGCCAGCAGCTTGGCCCAGGGTATGAACACTGAAGCTTTCTTT
TRBJ1-5 - - TRBV30 CAWSRERNQPQHF TGTGCCTGGAGTAGGGAGAGAAATCAGCCCCAGCATTTT
TRBJ2-3 - - TRBV29-1 CSVRAGSSTDTQYF TGCAGCGTTCGGGCAGGGTCAAGCACAGATACGCAGTATTTT
TRBJ2-1 - TRBD1 TRBV19 CASSIIPGQEVNEQFF TGTGCCAGTAGTATCATCCCGGGACAGGAGGTCAATGAGCAGTTCTTC
TRBJ1-5 few TRBD1 TRBV19 CASSKTGGRNQPQHF TGTGCCAGTAGTAAAACAGGGGGCCGCAATCAGCCCCAGCATTTT
TRBJ1-6 - - TRBV20-1 CSPSPLHF TGCAGTCCCTCTCCCCTCCACTTT
TRBJ2-1 - TRBD2 TRBV29-1 CSVVGKTSGGKSSYNEQFF TGCAGCGTTGTGGGGAAAACTAGCGGGGGGAAGAGCTCCTACAATGAGCAGTTCTTC
TRBJ2-5 - TRBD1 TRBV29-1 CSGRQGETQYF TGCAGCGGACGACAGGGAGAGACCCAGTACTTC
TRBJ2-1 - TRBD2 TRBV7-2 CASSFGLAGGEQFF TGTGCCAGCAGCTTTGGACTAGCGGGGGGTGAGCAGTTCTTC
TRBJ1-1 - TRBD1 TRBV28 CASSLRDREAFF TGTGCCAGCAGTTTAAGGGACAGGGAAGCTTTCTTT
TRBJ1-2 - - TRBV29-1 CSVVSGGGYTF TGCAGCGTTGTTTCGGGAGGTGGCTACACCTTC
TRBJ2-5 - - TRBV10-3 CAISTIAGETQYF TGTGCCATCAGCACTATAGCAGGGGAGACCCAGTACTTC
TRBJ2-1 - - TRBV30 CAWSVMGGQFF TGTGCCTGGAGTGTAATGGGTGGGCAGTTCTTC
TRBJ1-1 - TRBD1 TRBV4-3 CASSRDRGKGTEAFF TGCGCCAGCAGCCGAGACAGGGGAAAGGGAACTGAAGCTTTCTTT
TRBJ2-1 once TRBD2 TRBV25-1 CASSVPGLAGAGEQFF TGTGCCAGCAGTGTGCCGGGACTAGCGGGGGCGGGTGAGCAGTTCTTC
TRBJ2-2 - - TRBV7-2 CASSLWLSQLLGGELFF TGTGCCAGCAGCCTTTGGCTGTCGCAGCTACTAGGCGGGGAGCTGTTTTTT
TRBJ1-2 - - TRBV6-5 CASSYSGQNGYTF TGTGCCAGCAGTTACTCGGGACAAAATGGCTACACCTTC
TRBJ2-6 - - TRBV9 CASSVVGSPVGANVLTF TGTGCCAGCAGCGTAGTCGGATCCCCGGTGGGGGCCAACGTCCTGACTTTC
TRBJ1-1 - - TRBV4-1 CASSHPFRDGEAFF TGCGCCAGCAGCCACCCCTTTAGGGATGGTGAAGCTTTCTTT
TRBJ1-2 - - TRBV12-5 CASGLVPGGSGYTF TGTGCTAGTGGTTTGGTCCCCGGGGGAAGTGGCTACACCTTC
TRBJ1-1 - - TRBV10-3 CAIGAVATEAFF TGTGCCATCGGGGCCGTTGCGACTGAAGCTTTCTTT
TRBJ1-5 - - TRBV4-3 CASSQARTDNQPQHF TGCGCCAGCAGCCAAGCTCGGACGGACAATCAGCCCCAGCATTTT
TRBJ2-3 - TRBD2 TRBV7-9 CASTLGITSGDTQYF TGTGCCAGCACCCTTGGGATCACTAGCGGTGATACGCAGTATTTT
TRBJ2-6 - - TRBV5-6 CASRVTGLGANVLTF TGTGCCAGCAGAGTAACAGGGTTGGGGGCCAACGTCCTGACTTTC
TRBJ1-2 few - TRBV6-5 CASRFQLGPYGYTF TGTGCCAGCAGGTTCCAACTAGGGCCCTATGGCTACACCTTC
TRBJ1-1 - - TRBV11-1 CASSFLLLGLLGTEAFF TGTGCCAGCAGCTTTCTGCTATTGGGCCTTCTCGGCACTGAAGCTTTCTTT
TRBJ2-2 - - TRBV30 CAWSLGNVRTGELFF TGTGCCTGGAGCCTGGGTAATGTTAGGACCGGGGAGCTGTTTTTT
TRBJ1-2 few - TRBV7-2 CASSSVGYGYTF TGTGCCAGCAGCTCCGTTGGCTATGGCTACACCTTC
TRBJ1-5 - - TRBV30 CAWSVMGLGPQHF TGTGCCTGGAGTGTTATGGGTCTTGGACCCCAGCATTTT
TRBJ2-7 - TRBD1 TRBV9 CASSGTTGGASYEQYF TGTGCCAGCAGCGGGACCACAGGGGGCGCATCCTACGAGCAGTACTTC
TRBJ2-7 - TRBD1 TRBV7-2 CASSLAAGGNSYEQYF TGTGCCAGCAGCTTAGCGGCAGGGGGAAACTCCTACGAGCAGTACTTC
TRBJ2-6 few - TRBV7-2 CASSLRPLSSGANVLTF TGTGCCAGCAGCTTACGGCCCCTATCCTCTGGGGCCAACGTCCTGACTTTC
TRBJ1-6 - - TRBV11-2 CASSYRNSPLHF TGTGCCAGCAGCTACAGGAATTCACCCCTCCACTTT
TRBJ1-1 - - TRBV29-1 CSALPTVMNTEAFF TGCAGCGCTTTACCGACAGTAATGAACACTGAAGCTTTCTTT
TRBJ2-7 - - TRBV6-5 CASSYSGLGYEQYF TGTGCCAGCAGTTACTCGGGGCTGGGGTACGAGCAGTACTTC
TRBJ2-7 - TRBD1 TRBV7-3 CASSLRGQGGDEQYF TGTGCCAGCAGCTTACGGGGACAGGGGGGCGACGAGCAGTACTTC
TRBJ2-3 - - TRBV10-3 CAISERVKDTQYF TGTGCCATCAGTGAGCGGGTCAAAGATACGCAGTATTTT
TRBJ1-2 few TRBD1 TRBV6-5 CASHSTGANYGYTF TGTGCCAGCCATTCGACAGGGGCCAACTATGGCTACACCTTC
TRBJ1-5 - - TRBV28 CASSSPQGTQHF TGTGCCAGCAGTTCCCCCCAAGGGACCCAGCATTTT
TRBJ2-7 once TRBD2 TRBV6-1 CASRTLAGGTYEQYF TGTGCCAGCAGGACACTAGCGGGTGGAACCTACGAGCAGTACTTC
TRBJ1-1 - - TRBV29-1 CSGWVNTEAFF TGCAGCGGCTGGGTGAACACTGAAGCTTTCTTT
TRBJ1-4 - - TRBV7-2 CASSLGRARSEKLFF TGTGCCAGCAGCTTAGGGCGCGCTAGGAGTGAAAAACTGTTTTTT
TRBJ2-7 - - TRBV10-3 CAISTGREQYF TGTGCCATCAGTACAGGACGCGAGCAGTACTTC
TRBJ1-1 - - TRBV29-1 CSVGTDKYTEAFF TGCAGCGTTGGGACGGACAAGTACACTGAAGCTTTCTTT
TRBJ2-3 - - TRBV20-1 CSAGHRDTQYF TGCAGTGCTGGACACAGGGATACGCAGTATTTT
TRBJ2-7 - TRBD1 TRBV9 CASSGQSYEQYF TGTGCCTCGTCGGGACAGTCCTACGAGCAGTACTTC
TRBJ1-2 few - TRBV29-1 CSVVQGWRGYTF TGCAGCGTAGTACAGGGCTGGCGTGGCTACACCTTC
TRBJ2-3 few - TRBV19 CASSIKGDTDTQYF TGTGCCAGTAGTATAAAGGGGGACACAGATACGCAGTATTTT
TRBJ1-2 - - TRBV11-2 CASSFSGIYGYTF TGTGCCAGCAGCTTTAGCGGCATCTATGGCTACACCTTC